In this sample, the clone carrying this TCR beta chain turned up once. The target antigen is unknown. The CDR3 covers 18 residues. The V gene end was trimmed by 6 bases and the J gene end by 6 bases; junction bases not matched to a gene: 11. Germline V lookup: CDR1 LGHNA, CDR2 YNFKEQ. Sequenced by immunoSEQ multiplex PCR; TCRdb stores in-frame clones only, minus some. The sample yields about 2,000 clones, 85% seen once. These data are taken from a study of immune evolution from preneoplasia to lung adenocarcinoma. Patient tissue came from resections in Japan or China, 2014–2017. Study findings and constraints: Clonality was highest in normal lung, lower in later-stage lesions apparently. Top clone share appeared to fall from AAH through AIS, MIA, adenocarcinoma.

The TCR originated in a person aged 60 to 80 with lung adenocarcinoma. The sample was FFPE adjacent normal lung tissue. The genes are TRBV4-2 and TRBJ2-1; TRBD2 matches 16 bases. The DNA of the CDR3 is TGTGCCAGCAGGGACACCGGGACTAGCGGGAGGGCGGGCAATGAGCAGTTCTTC. It yields the protein CASRDTGTSGRAGNEQFF.